Detailed here is one T cell receptor beta chain. This entry is derived from a study of shared clonotypes between healthy human individuals. From germline, CDR1 is KGHSH and CDR2 LQKENI. Trimming left V 2 bases short and J 4 bases short, with 8 bases between. CDR3 size: 14 residues. Only in-frame clones appear in the TCRdb table, and some are missing; sequencing was by immunoSEQ multiplex PCR. This repertoire shows more than 1,200,000 clones, approximately 98.5% found once; its top ten account for about 0.4%. The TCR originated in a man under 40 in good health. V and J are TRBV18 and TRBJ2-2; D is undetermined. Specimen: naive CD4+ T cells sorted from blood. The subset: CD45RA+ positively selected. The CDR3 nucleotides are TGTGCCAGCTCACCAATAACCAGCACCGGGGAGCTGTTTTTT. Encoded protein: CASSPITSTGELFF.